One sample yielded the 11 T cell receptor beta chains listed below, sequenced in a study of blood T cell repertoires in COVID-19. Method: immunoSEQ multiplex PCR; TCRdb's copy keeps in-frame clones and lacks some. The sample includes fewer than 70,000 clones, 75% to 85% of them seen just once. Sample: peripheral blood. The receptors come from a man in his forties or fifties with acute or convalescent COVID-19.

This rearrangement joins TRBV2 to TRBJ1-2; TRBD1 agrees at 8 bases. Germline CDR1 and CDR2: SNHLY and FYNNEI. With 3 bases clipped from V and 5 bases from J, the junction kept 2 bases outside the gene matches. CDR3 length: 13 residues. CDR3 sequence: CASSDGQGYGYTF. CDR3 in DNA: TGTGCCAGCAGTGATGGACAGGGTTATGGCTACACCTTC.

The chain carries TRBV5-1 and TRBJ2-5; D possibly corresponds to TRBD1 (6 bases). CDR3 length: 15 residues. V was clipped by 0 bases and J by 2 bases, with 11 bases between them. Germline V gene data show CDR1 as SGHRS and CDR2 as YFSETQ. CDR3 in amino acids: CASSLVGAAQETQYF. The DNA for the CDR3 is TGCGCCAGCAGCTTGGTGGGGGCGGCACAAGAGACCCAGTACTTC.

The CDR3 DNA reads as TGTGCCAGCAGCAAAAGGGCCGTCGACTTAAAAGAGGGAACCGGGGAGCTGTTTTTT. Protein: CASSKRAVDLKEGTGELFF. The V and J genes are TRBV21-1 and TRBJ2-2; no check of the table's D call, TRBD2, against the DNA was made. TRBV21-1 is a recognized pseudogene. The CDR3 runs to 19 residues.

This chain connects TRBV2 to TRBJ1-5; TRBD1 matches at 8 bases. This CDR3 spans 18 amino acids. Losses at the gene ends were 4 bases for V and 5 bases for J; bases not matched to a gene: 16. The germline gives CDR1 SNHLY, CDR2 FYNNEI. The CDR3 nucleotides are TGTGCCAGCAGTGCCGGGACAGGTCCCACCGGGGTGGATCAGCCCCAGCATTTT. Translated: CASSAGTGPTGVDQPQHF.

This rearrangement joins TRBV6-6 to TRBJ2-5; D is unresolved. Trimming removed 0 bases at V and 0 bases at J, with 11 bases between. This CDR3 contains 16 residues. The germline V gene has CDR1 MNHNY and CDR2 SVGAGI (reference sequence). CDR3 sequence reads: CASSYSSRVNQETQYF. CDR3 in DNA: TGTGCCAGCAGTTACTCGTCCCGGGTGAACCAAGAGACCCAGTACTTC.

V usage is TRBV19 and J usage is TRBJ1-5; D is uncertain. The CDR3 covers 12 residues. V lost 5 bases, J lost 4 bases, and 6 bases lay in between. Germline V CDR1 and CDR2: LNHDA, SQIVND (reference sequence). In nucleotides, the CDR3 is TGTGCCAGTAGTCTAAATAATCAGCCCCAGCATTTT. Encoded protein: CASSLNNQPQHF. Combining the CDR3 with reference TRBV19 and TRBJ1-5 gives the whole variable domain DGGITQSPKYLFRKEGQNVTLSCEQNLNHDAMYWYRQDPGQGLRLIYYSQIVNDFQKGDIAEGYSVSREKKESFPLTVTSAQKNPTAFYLCASSLNNQPQHFGDGTRLSIL.

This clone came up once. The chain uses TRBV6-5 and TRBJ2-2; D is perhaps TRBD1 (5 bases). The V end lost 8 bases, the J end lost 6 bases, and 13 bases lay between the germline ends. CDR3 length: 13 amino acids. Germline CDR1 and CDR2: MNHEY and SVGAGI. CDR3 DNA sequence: TGTGCCAGCTTCAGGGAAAGAGCCGGGGAGCTGTTTTTT. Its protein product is CASFRERAGELFF.

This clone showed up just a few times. The CDR3 loop is CASRGGTYSNQPQHF. CDR3 bases: TGTGCCAGTAGGGGAGGGACCTATAGCAATCAGCCCCAGCATTTT. This chain connects TRBV19 to TRBJ1-5, with D possibly TRBD1 on 5 matching bases. The germline V gene has CDR1 LNHDA and CDR2 SQIVND (reference sequence). The V and J ends lost 6 bases and 0 bases respectively, with 12 bases between them. The length of the CDR3 is 15 residues.

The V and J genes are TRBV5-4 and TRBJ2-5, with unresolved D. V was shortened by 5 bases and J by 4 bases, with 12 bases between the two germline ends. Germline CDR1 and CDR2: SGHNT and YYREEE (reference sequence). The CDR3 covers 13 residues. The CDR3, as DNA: TGTGCCAGCAGTCAGGTGATTGGAGAGACCCAGTACTTC. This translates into CASSQVIGETQYF.

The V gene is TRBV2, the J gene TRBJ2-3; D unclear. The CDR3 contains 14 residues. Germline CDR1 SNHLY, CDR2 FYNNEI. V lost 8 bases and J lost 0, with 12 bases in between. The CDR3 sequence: CASHYLESTDTQYF. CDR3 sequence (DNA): TGTGCCAGCCACTACCTGGAGAGCACAGATACGCAGTATTTT.

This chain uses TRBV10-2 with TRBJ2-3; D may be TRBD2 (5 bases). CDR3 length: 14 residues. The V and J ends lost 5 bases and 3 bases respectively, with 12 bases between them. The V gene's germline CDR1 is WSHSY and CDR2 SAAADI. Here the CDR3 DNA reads TGCGCCAGCAGTTTGAGGGAAGGAACAGATACGCAGTATTTT. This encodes CASSLREGTDTQYF.